This record covers a single T cell receptor beta chain. The antigen is unknown. The record originates from a study of cytomegalovirus exposure and HLA in healthy donors. The germline V gene has CDR1 GTSNPN and CDR2 SVGIG (reference sequence). This CDR3 spans 11 amino acids. The V and J ends lost 6 bases and 7 bases respectively, with 10 bases between them. In the PCR, 60 Vbeta and 13 Jbeta primers were used. Profiled with immunoSEQ multiplex PCR; TCRdb holds only in-frame clones, not every one. This sample has 120,000 or so clones, with about four fifths found just once. Overall study findings and caveats: HLA restriction was apparent for most CMV-associated TCR beta chains in a later analysis.

The sample comprised PBMCs. The rearrangement joins TRBV30 to TRBJ1-3; D uncertain. The source is a woman between 40 and 50 years old in good health and CMV-seronegative. The CDR3: CACRDLNTIYF. The DNA of the CDR3 is TGTGCCTGCCGGGATCTCAACACCATATATTTT.